Each of the 16 T cell receptor beta chains below was sequenced from the same sample in a study of technical replicates of blood from several donors. Sequencing used immunoSEQ multiplex PCR; TCRdb keeps in-frame clones, though not all of them. The sample lists roughly 60,000 clones, about 95% seen once, with 3% in the top ten. The sequenced sample was PBMCs. The receptors derive from a human donor in good health. Some clones in this sample may be carry-over from other donors' samples.

This clone was recorded once. This chain links TRBV5-8 with TRBJ2-7, with 9 bases identical to TRBD1. V trimming: 1 base; J trimming: 4 bases; junction bases outside the gene matches: 12. Germline assignment: CDR1 SGHTS and CDR2 YDEGEE. The CDR3 sequence is 17 residues long. The DNA for the CDR3 is TGTGCCAGCAGCTTGAGGGGCTGGACAGGGGCCCTATACGAGCAGTACTTC. Amino acids: CASSLRGWTGALYEQYF. The entire variable domain, with the rest obtained from reference TRBV5-8 and TRBJ2-7, is as follows: EAGVTQSPTHLIKTRGQQATLRCSPISGHTSVYWYQQALGLGLQFLLWYDEGEERNRGNFPPRFSGRQFPNYSSELNVNALELEDSALYLCASSLRGWTGALYEQYFGPGTRLTVT.

The V gene is TRBV11-2, the J gene TRBJ2-5, with TRBD1 identical over 11 bases. V dropped 1 base and J dropped 6; count of bases not matched to a gene: 7. The CDR3 runs to 16 residues. Germline V gene sequence: CDR1 SGHAT, CDR2 FQNNGV. CDR3 loop: CASSLGRTGGLKTQYF. CDR3 sequence (DNA): TGTGCCAGCAGCTTAGGTCGGACAGGGGGCCTGAAGACCCAGTACTTC.

The CDR3 is CASSLFVRSWTSDYNEQFF. CDR3 DNA sequence: TGTGCCAGCAGCTTATTTGTGAGATCCTGGACTAGCGACTACAATGAGCAGTTCTTC. The J gene is TRBJ2-1, the V gene TRBV7-2; 9 nucleotides match TRBD2. Trimming at V came to 2 bases and at J to 3 bases, leaving 14 bases not matched to a gene. The CDR3 contains 19 residues. The germline gives CDR1 SGHTA, CDR2 FQGNSA.

V gene TRBV27 combines with J gene TRBJ2-1, with D perhaps TRBD1 (6 bases). The CDR3 runs 13 residues. V dropped 4 bases and J dropped 8 bases, with 12 bases sitting between them. Germline CDR1 reads MNHEY; CDR2 reads SMNVEV (reference sequence). Here the CDR3 reads CASSSNRVHEQFF. The CDR3 bases are TGTGCCAGCAGTTCCAACAGGGTCCATGAGCAGTTCTTC.

J is TRBJ1-1 and V is TRBV7-9, with 8 bases matching TRBD1. J was trimmed by 4 bases and V by 7 bases; bases with no gene match: 8. From germline, CDR1 is SEHNR and CDR2 FQNEAQ (reference sequence). The CDR3 has 14 residues. CDR3 loop: CASTLTGAGTEAFF. The CDR3 nucleotides read TGTGCCAGCACCTTGACAGGGGCCGGCACTGAAGCTTTCTTT.

The gene calls are TRBV5-4 and TRBJ1-1; no clear D. Germline CDR1 and CDR2: SGHNT and YYREEE (reference sequence). Trimming took 0 bases from V and 6 from J, leaving 6 bases between them. The CDR3 totals 12 residues. CDR3 bases: TGTGCCAGCAGCTTGGGCGCCGCTGAAGCTTTCTTT. Translation: CASSLGAAEAFF.

The chain employs TRBV29-1 and TRBJ1-1; TRBD1 aligns across 7 bases. J lost 5 bases, V lost 8 bases, and 8 bases had no gene match. CDR3 length: 12 residues. Germline-derived CDR1 and CDR2 are SQVTM and ANQGSEA. CDR3 DNA sequence: TGCAGCTCTAGACAGGGTGAAACTGAAGCTTTCTTT. This sequence encodes CSSRQGETEAFF.

The chain recombines TRBV11-2 with TRBJ2-1, with 16 bases that match TRBD2. V gave up 5 bases and J gave up 6 bases; unmatched junction bases: 7. The CDR3 is 17 residues long. The germline gives CDR1 SGHAT, CDR2 FQNNGV. This CDR3 is CASSAGTSGRAANEQFF. CDR3 coding DNA: TGTGCCAGCAGCGCTGGGACTAGCGGGAGGGCGGCCAATGAGCAGTTCTTC.

V gene TRBV19 combines with J gene TRBJ1-1; tentative D call: TRBD1 (6 bases). V was shortened by 1 base and J by 3 bases, with 21 bases between the two germline ends. The CDR3 is 18 amino acids. Germline V gene lookup returns CDR1 LNHDA and CDR2 SQIVND (reference sequence). DNA for the CDR3: TGTGCCAGTAGTATAGGGCGGGCCGGGGGGGGCGGTCACACTGAAGCTTTCTTT. Translated: CASSIGRAGGGGHTEAFF.

CDR3 nucleotide sequence: TGTGCCAGCAGCCCCCAGGGGACTAGCGGGAGCGATACGCAGTATTTT. It codes for CASSPQGTSGSDTQYF. The rearrangement links TRBV13 to TRBJ2-3, with 14 bases lining up with TRBD2. In germline, CDR1 is PRHDT, CDR2 FYEKMQ (reference sequence). There are 16 residues in the CDR3. The V segment lost 5 bases and the J segment 6 bases; nucleotides outside the gene matches: 7.

The chain has TRBV6-6 and TRBJ2-2; TRBD1 aligns across 10 bases. With 4 bases clipped from V and 7 bases from J, the junction kept 6 bases outside the gene matches. Per the germline V gene, CDR1 is MNHNY and CDR2 is SVGAGI (reference sequence). The CDR3 spans 15 residues. The CDR3 sequence is CASSFPGQGYGELFF. The CDR3 nucleotides read TGTGCCAGCAGTTTTCCGGGACAGGGGTACGGGGAGCTGTTTTTT.

V gene TRBV30 combines with J gene TRBJ2-7; possibly TRBD1 for D (5 bases). This CDR3 comprises 13 residues. In germline, CDR1 is GTSNPN, CDR2 SVGIG (reference sequence). Trimming shortened V by 1 base and J by 6 bases, and 13 bases separated the two germline ends. The DNA for the CDR3 is TGTGCCTGGAGTGGCGACAGCAGGCCCGAGCAGTACTTC. It specifies CAWSGDSRPEQYF.

The chain employs TRBV29-1 and TRBJ1-1; a possible D gene is TRBD1 (6 bases). V lost 3 bases to trimming and J lost 5 bases, with 10 bases between them. The CDR3 length is 12 residues. Germline V lookup: CDR1 SQVTM, CDR2 ANQGSEA. The CDR3 coding sequence is TGCAGCGTTGACAGGGGATTAACTGAAGCTTTCTTT. Its translation is CSVDRGLTEAFF.

This chain joins TRBV6-1 and TRBJ2-3; D ambiguous. Germline assignment: CDR1 MNHNS and CDR2 SASEGT. V was trimmed by 1 base and J by 3 bases, leaving 5 bases between them. The CDR3 is 13 residues long. The CDR3 loop is CASSEVMTDTQYF. In nucleotides, the CDR3 is TGTGCCAGCAGTGAAGTAATGACAGATACGCAGTATTTT.

CDR3 DNA sequence: TGTGCCAGCATCGTCGGACAGGAGAGCAATCAGCCCCAGCATTTT. Its translation is CASIVGQESNQPQHF. The V gene is TRBV5-4, the J gene TRBJ1-5; 7 nucleotides match TRBD1. V dropped 6 bases and J dropped 1; count of bases not matched to a gene: 7. Germline lookup yields CDR1 SGHNT and CDR2 YYREEE (reference sequence). CDR3 length: 15 amino acids.

The J gene is TRBJ2-3, the V gene TRBV6-5, with D unresolved. Per the germline V gene, CDR1 is MNHEY and CDR2 is SVGAGI. The CDR3 has 16 residues. V was clipped by 2 bases and J by 0 bases, with 12 bases between them. The CDR3, as DNA: TGTGCCAGCAGTTACCAACTAACCGAGAGCACAGATACGCAGTATTTT. It is translated as CASSYQLTESTDTQYF.